A single sample gave rise to the 13 T cell receptor beta chains below, sequenced in a study of PD-L1 blockade in urothelial cancer. Method: immunoSEQ multiplex PCR; TCRdb's copy keeps in-frame clones and lacks some. Altogether 55,000 to 70,000 clones are present, 82% being singletons, with the ten largest covering 4% to 5.5%. The sequencing here drew on PBMCs, taken around atezolizumab (anti-PD-L1) treatment. All receptors derive from a man aged 65-85 years with urothelial cancer.

The CDR3 DNA is TGTGCCAGCAGTTTCTCCGGGACACCGAACACCGGGGAGCTGTTTTTT. This translates into CASSFSGTPNTGELFF. The chain uses TRBV27 and TRBJ2-2, with a tentative D call TRBD1 (6 bases). The length of the CDR3 is 16 residues. CDR1 MNHEY and CDR2 SMNVEV come from the germline V gene (reference sequence). The germline V and J ends were trimmed by 3 bases and 0 bases, with 11 bases remaining between them.

V and J are TRBV5-6 and TRBJ2-1, with D possibly matching TRBD2 (6 bases). Germline V gene data show CDR1 as SGHDT and CDR2 as YYEEEE. V dropped 6 bases and J dropped 9 bases, with 16 bases sitting between them. CDR3 length: 13 amino acids. The CDR3 DNA sequence: TGTGCCAGCACCCCCGGGGGAGGAGGTGAGCAGTTCTTC. It yields the protein CASTPGGGGEQFF.

V gene TRBV5-1 combines with J gene TRBJ2-7, with 12 bases identical to TRBD2. CDR1 and CDR2 (germline): SGHRS, YFSETQ. The V segment lost 0 bases and the J segment 6 bases; nucleotides outside the gene matches: 4. The CDR3 extends over 15 amino acids. The CDR3 bases are TGCGCCAGCAGCTTGGGTGCTAGCGGGAGGGGCGAGCAGTACTTC. It yields the protein CASSLGASGRGEQYF.

J is TRBJ2-1 and V is TRBV4-2; no firm D call. V was pared by 1 base and J by 5 bases, with 9 bases between. Germline CDR1 LGHNA, CDR2 YNFKEQ. This CDR3 has 14 residues. CDR3 residues: CASSQVRAHNEQFF. CDR3 bases: TGTGCCAGCAGCCAAGTTAGAGCGCACAATGAGCAGTTCTTC.

This clone was observed a handful of times. The chain combines TRBV5-1 with TRBJ2-3, with D perhaps matching TRBD2 (6 bases). There are 13 residues in the CDR3. The V and J ends lost 4 bases and 10 bases respectively, with 16 bases between them. Germline lookup yields CDR1 SGHRS and CDR2 YFSETQ. CDR3 in amino acids: CASSMTSTRAQYF. Written as DNA, the CDR3 is TGCGCCAGCAGCATGACTAGTACCCGTGCGCAGTATTTT.

The chain employs TRBV2 and TRBJ1-2; a weak D match, TRBD1 (6 bases). Germline V gene sequence: CDR1 SNHLY, CDR2 FYNNEI. The V end lost 4 bases, the J end lost 7 bases, and 16 bases lay between the germline ends. The CDR3 contains 14 residues. The CDR3 is CASSGASGGIGYTF. CDR3 nucleotide sequence: TGTGCCAGCAGTGGGGCCTCTGGGGGCATTGGCTACACCTTC.

Only a few counts were recorded for this clone. The rearrangement joins TRBV29-1 to TRBJ2-6; D uncertain. Deletions cut 3 bases from V and 2 bases from J, with 8 bases between. The CDR3 totals 14 residues. Looked up from germline, CDR1 is SQVTM and CDR2 is ANQGSEA. CDR3 protein: CSVDSQAGANVLTF. CDR3 DNA: TGCAGCGTTGACAGTCAGGCTGGGGCCAACGTCCTGACTTTC.

The CDR3 sequence: CASSLVGLRGATAQYF. In nucleotides, the CDR3 is TGCGCCAGCAGCTTGGTAGGCCTCAGGGGAGCTACGGCGCAGTACTTC. This rearrangement joins TRBV5-1 to TRBJ2-7; a possible D gene is TRBD1 (6 bases). V lost 0 bases and J lost 9, with 22 bases in between. The CDR3 is 16 amino acids. CDR1 and CDR2 (germline): SGHRS, YFSETQ.

The CDR3 loop is CASSLALGGEGELFF. The DNA of the CDR3 is TGCGCCAGCAGCTTGGCCTTAGGTGGAGAAGGGGAGCTGTTTTTT. The chain carries TRBV5-1 and TRBJ2-2; D uncertain. The CDR3 runs to 15 residues. Germline CDR1 reads SGHRS; CDR2 reads YFSETQ. V lost 0 bases to trimming and J lost 8 bases, with 14 bases between them.

This chain links TRBV5-5 with TRBJ1-5, with 9 positions matching TRBD1. Trimming at V came to 5 bases and at J to 6 bases, leaving 9 bases not matched to a gene. Germline CDR1 and CDR2: SGHKS and YYEKEE (reference sequence). The CDR3 is 15 amino acids. Written as DNA, the CDR3 is TGTGCCAGCAGAGTAGGTTGGACAGGGGCTCAGCCCCAGCATTTT. As protein: CASRVGWTGAQPQHF.

This chain connects TRBV28 to TRBJ2-3; D is uncertain. The CDR3 runs to 11 residues. The ends were cut back, 6 bases at V and 6 bases at J, with 7 bases in the middle. From germline, CDR1 is MDHEN and CDR2 SYDVKM. CDR3 amino acids: CASSPMDTQYF. CDR3 nucleotide sequence: TGTGCCAGCAGCCCCATGGATACGCAGTATTTT.

The chain joins TRBV27 to TRBJ2-2; the D is unclear. V gave up 5 bases and J gave up 7 bases, with 14 bases separating them. Per germline, CDR1 MNHEY and CDR2 SMNVEV (reference sequence). CDR3 length equals 14 residues. CDR3 DNA sequence: TGTGCCAGCAGTCCGATCGGAGATGGCGGGGAGCTGTTTTTT. Its translation is CASSPIGDGGELFF.

This sequence joins TRBV11-2 and TRBJ1-5, with a possible D match to TRBD1 (5 bases). From germline, CDR1 is SGHAT and CDR2 FQNNGV. CDR3 length: 13 amino acids. With 5 bases removed from V and 5 bases from J, the gap between germline ends came to 10 bases. The CDR3 loop reads CASSQDRYQPQHF. The CDR3, as DNA: TGTGCCAGCAGCCAAGACAGATATCAGCCCCAGCATTTT.